The 20 T cell receptor beta chains below all came from one sample that was sequenced in a study of T cells and Merkel cell carcinoma outcomes. Only in-frame clones appear in the TCRdb table, and some are missing; sequencing was by immunoSEQ multiplex PCR. The sample records roughly 15,000 clones, just under 95% being singletons. The sequenced material came from tumor tissue from Merkel cell carcinoma. The source of these receptors is a human donor with Merkel cell carcinoma.

This sequence joins TRBV6-6 and TRBJ2-2, with D possibly being TRBD1 (7 bases). This CDR3 contains 14 residues. Between the trimmed V and J ends, which lost 9 bases and 2 bases, there was a span of 13 bases. Germline CDR1 is MNHNY and CDR2 is SVGAGI (reference sequence). CDR3 protein: CASRQGGNTGELFF. The CDR3 DNA reads as TGTGCCAGTAGACAGGGAGGAAACACCGGGGAGCTGTTTTTT.

V and J are TRBV12-5 and TRBJ2-3; maybe TRBD2 (5 bases). This CDR3 has 15 amino acids. The germline V gene encodes CDR1 LGHNT and CDR2 FRNRAP. Trimming removed 0 bases from V and 4 bases from J, with 11 bases in between. CDR3 protein: CASGLVLGGADTQYF. In DNA, the CDR3 is TGTGCTAGTGGTTTGGTACTAGGAGGCGCAGATACGCAGTATTTT.

Points on this clone: The same CDR3 also results from other DNA sequences found in this sample. The chain joins TRBV4-1 to TRBJ2-1; D is possibly TRBD1 (5 bases). The CDR3 loop spans 11 amino acids. Germline lookup yields CDR1 MGHRA and CDR2 YSYEKL. V lost 1 base to trimming and J lost 15 bases, with 10 bases between them. CDR3 DNA sequence: TGCGCCAGCAGCCAAGGGACAAAGAGGTTCTTC. Protein sequence: CASSQGTKRFF.

This clone is a singleton in its sample. J is TRBJ1-2 and V is TRBV15, with D uncertain. Trimming cost V 0 bases and J 3 bases, with 8 bases left between them. Looked up from germline, CDR1 is LNHNV and CDR2 is YYDKDF (reference sequence). This CDR3 is 14 amino acids long. The CDR3 region is CATSRDRDDYGYTF. Here the CDR3 DNA reads TGTGCCACCAGCAGAGATAGGGATGACTATGGCTACACCTTC.

The CDR3 loop reads CASSYSNSGKAFF. CDR3 in DNA: TGTGCCAGCAGTTACTCGAATTCGGGTAAAGCTTTCTTT. This chain joins TRBV6-5 and TRBJ1-1; D remains ambiguous. The CDR3 spans 13 residues. Trimming cost V 0 bases and J 9 bases, with 11 bases left between them. Germline loops: CDR1 MNHEY, CDR2 SVGAGI.

J is TRBJ1-3 and V is TRBV5-1; D not resolved. Germline CDR1 and CDR2: SGHRS and YFSETQ. The CDR3 extends over 14 amino acids. Trimming stripped 2 bases from V and 2 bases from J, with 8 bases between. Here the CDR3 reads CASSFGSAGNTIYF. As DNA, the CDR3 is TGCGCCAGCAGCTTCGGCAGTGCTGGAAACACCATATATTTT.

J is TRBJ2-3 and V is TRBV30, with a weak D call TRBD2 (6 bases). Trimming removed 5 bases from V and 12 bases from J, with 18 bases in between. Germline V lookup: CDR1 GTSNPN, CDR2 SVGIG (reference sequence). The CDR3 has 12 amino acids. CDR3 sequence (DNA): TGTGCCTGGTATGGGGGAGGCGTCCTTCAGTATTTT. Its protein product is CAWYGGGVLQYF. The entire variable domain, with the rest obtained from reference TRBV30 and TRBJ2-3, is as follows: SQTIHQWPATLVQPVGSPLSLECTVEGTSNPNLYWYRQAAGRGLQLLFYSVGIGQISSEVPQNLSASRPQDRQFILSSKKLLLSDSGFYLCAWYGGGVLQYFGPGTRLTVL.

The J gene is TRBJ2-7, the V gene TRBV28; 11 bases agree with TRBD2. Germline assignment: CDR1 MDHEN and CDR2 SYDVKM. After removal of 4 bases from V and 6 bases from J, the junction contained 20 bases not matched to a gene. The CDR3 runs to 19 residues. The CDR3 sequence: CASSSPTSGNAPIWGEQYF. The CDR3 DNA follows: TGTGCCAGCAGTTCGCCGACTAGCGGGAATGCCCCAATATGGGGCGAGCAGTACTTC.

The CDR3 reads CASSPHSLTDTQYF. CDR3 DNA sequence: TGTGCCAGCAGCCCACATTCGCTTACCGATACGCAGTATTTT. The chain is built from TRBV9 and TRBJ2-3; D gene ambiguous. Germline CDR1 is SGDLS and CDR2 is YYNGEE. This CDR3 has 14 amino acids. V lost 4 bases to trimming and J lost 6 bases, with 15 bases between them.

This chain connects TRBV18 to TRBJ2-7, with 9 bases lining up with TRBD1. The V gene end was trimmed by 0 bases and the J gene end by 2 bases; junction bases not matched to a gene: 5. The CDR3 runs to 16 residues. The germline V gene has CDR1 KGHSH and CDR2 LQKENI. CDR3 sequence: CASSPPGTGRTYEQYF. The CDR3 nucleotides read TGTGCCAGCTCACCACCGGGGACAGGGAGAACCTACGAGCAGTACTTC. The variable domain in full, completed from reference TRBV18 and TRBJ2-7, reads NAGVMQNPRHLVRRRGQEARLRCSPMKGHSHVYWYRQLPEEGLKFMVYLQKENIIDESGMPKERFSAEFPKEGPSILRIQQVVRGDSAAYFCASSPPGTGRTYEQYFGPGTRLTVT.

The chain joins TRBV7-2 to TRBJ2-3; 12 bases agree with TRBD2. The CDR3 runs to 14 residues. Trimming at V came to 2 bases and at J to 11 bases, leaving 5 bases not matched to a gene. Looked up from germline, CDR1 is SGHTA and CDR2 is FQGNSA. The CDR3 region has the DNA TGTGCCAGCAGCTTAAGTCTAGCGGGGGGGAGGCAGTATTTT. Translating gives CASSLSLAGGRQYF. The whole variable domain, filled in from reference TRBV7-2 and TRBJ2-3, reads GAGVSQSPSNKVTEKGKDVELRCDPISGHTALYWYRQSLGQGLEFLIYFQGNSAPDKSGLPSDRFSAERTGGSVSTLTIQRTQQEDSAVYLCASSLSLAGGRQYFGPGTRLTVL.

The chain couples TRBV6-6 to TRBJ2-7, with TRBD1 matching over 9 bases. The germline CDR1 and CDR2 sequences are MNHNY and SVGAGI (reference sequence). With 5 bases clipped from V and 5 bases from J, the junction kept 4 bases outside the gene matches. The CDR3 has 13 residues. CDR3 protein: CASSRGQGHEQYF. In DNA, the CDR3 is TGTGCCAGCAGTAGGGGACAGGGCCACGAGCAGTACTTC.

V is TRBV19 and J is TRBJ2-3; no firm D call. This CDR3 is built from 13 residues. Germline V gene sequence: CDR1 LNHDA, CDR2 SQIVND (reference sequence). With 5 bases removed from V and 2 bases from J, the gap between germline ends came to 8 bases. Here the CDR3 reads CASSFGPTDTQYF. The CDR3, as DNA: TGTGCCAGTAGTTTTGGGCCCACAGATACGCAGTATTTT.

This clone was observed a few times. This chain links TRBV11-2 with TRBJ2-7, with 7 bases fitting TRBD1. CDR3 length: 14 amino acids. Germline values: CDR1 SGHAT, CDR2 FQNNGV. Trimming removed 5 bases from V and 3 bases from J; junction bases left unmatched: 7. The CDR3 protein is CASSRQGSDYEQYF. The CDR3 nucleotides read TGTGCCAGCAGCCGACAGGGATCGGACTACGAGCAGTACTTC.

The chain uses TRBV6-1 and TRBJ2-1, with 10 bases that match TRBD2. The V and J ends lost 4 bases and 1 base, in that order; junction bases with no gene match: 13. CDR1 is MNHNS and CDR2 is SASEGT in the germline V gene. CDR3 length: 19 amino acids. The CDR3 loop reads CASSGSGGAGFRSYNEQFF. Here the CDR3 DNA reads TGTGCCAGCAGTGGAAGCGGGGGGGCCGGATTCCGGTCCTACAATGAGCAGTTCTTC.

This chain links TRBV5-4 with TRBJ2-2, with D perhaps assigned TRBD1 or TRBD2 (5 bases each). Germline CDR1 reads SGHNT; CDR2 reads YYREEE (reference sequence). This CDR3 has 17 amino acids. Trimming pared 0 bases from V and 7 bases from J, leaving 19 bases between. CDR3 in amino acids: CASSLDRLGDQNGELFF. DNA for the CDR3: TGTGCCAGCAGCTTGGATCGATTAGGGGACCAGAACGGGGAGCTGTTTTTT.

This clone was detected only once. The chain carries TRBV4-3 and TRBJ1-2; D unclear. The CDR3 loop spans 16 amino acids. Germline CDR1 and CDR2: LGHNA and YSLEER. Trimming cost V 1 base and J 3 bases, with 15 bases left between them. The CDR3 DNA reads as TGCGCCAGCAGCCAAGGCTACCCTTCTGTAGACTATGGCTACACCTTC. Translating it yields CASSQGYPSVDYGYTF.

V is TRBV7-3 and J is TRBJ2-1; 9 bases are shared with TRBD1. The V gene's germline CDR1 is SGHTA and CDR2 FQGTGA. With V trimmed by 5 bases and J by 8 bases, 22 bases remained unmatched. The CDR3 covers 19 residues. CDR3 coding DNA: TGTGCCAGCAGCGACCGGGACAGGGCCCTGGAGGGGAGACTCTATGAGCAGTTCTTC. Amino acids: CASSDRDRALEGRLYEQFF.

J is TRBJ2-7 and V is TRBV30; TRBD2 matches 7 bases. The CDR3 totals 14 residues. Germline loops: CDR1 GTSNPN, CDR2 SVGIG (reference sequence). V lost 2 bases to trimming and J lost 7 bases; unmatched junction nucleotides: 11. This CDR3 is CAWSKGGGVKEQYF. CDR3 nucleotide sequence: TGTGCCTGGAGTAAAGGTGGGGGGGTAAAAGAGCAGTACTTC.

The V call is TRBV4-1, the J call TRBJ2-1; TRBD1 or TRBD2 may be the D gene (6 bases each). Per germline, CDR1 MGHRA and CDR2 YSYEKL. V was cut by 0 bases and J by 10 bases, with 16 bases left in between. This CDR3 region has 15 residues. CDR3: CASSQDTSRGREQFF. Here the CDR3 DNA reads TGCGCCAGCAGCCAAGATACTAGCAGGGGCCGAGAGCAGTTCTTC.